There are a few counts of the clone carrying this T cell receptor (beta chain). The antigen is unknown. The source of the sample is a study of response to subunit inactivated influenza vaccine. Study-wide results and limits: Authors suggested that a seasonal influenza vaccination recruits few new T cells each time.

One entry per CDR3 protein results from TCRdb running MiXCR on the RT-PCR reads. The sample lists more than 400,000 distinct CDR3 sequences, approximately 10% occurring once. CDR1 is WNHNN and CDR2 is SYGVQD in the germline V gene (reference sequence). The CDR3 is made up of 12 amino acids. V was pared by 3 bases and J by 6 bases, with 7 bases between. The receptor comes from a man aged 45-60 years who received an inactivated influenza vaccine. The chain is built from TRBV10-1 and TRBJ2-3; D not certain. Sample: PBMCs from blood, taken roughly 45 days after vaccination. The CDR3 nucleotides read TGCGCCAGCAGTGATGCGGCGGATACGCAGTATTTT. As protein: CASSDAADTQYF.